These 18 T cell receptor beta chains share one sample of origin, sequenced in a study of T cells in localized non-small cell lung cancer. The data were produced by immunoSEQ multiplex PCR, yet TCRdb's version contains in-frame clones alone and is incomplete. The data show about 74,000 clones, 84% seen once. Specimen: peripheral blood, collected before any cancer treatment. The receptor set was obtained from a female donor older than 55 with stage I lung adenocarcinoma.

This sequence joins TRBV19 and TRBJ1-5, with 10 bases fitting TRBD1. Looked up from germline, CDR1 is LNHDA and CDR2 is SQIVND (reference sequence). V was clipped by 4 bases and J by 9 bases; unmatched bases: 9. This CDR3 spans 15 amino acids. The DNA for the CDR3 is TGTGCCAGTAGTACGGGACAGGGGTCCCCATGGCCCCAGCATTTT. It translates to CASSTGQGSPWPQHF. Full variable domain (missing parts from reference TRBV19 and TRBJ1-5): DGGITQSPKYLFRKEGQNVTLSCEQNLNHDAMYWYRQDPGQGLRLIYYSQIVNDFQKGDIAEGYSVSREKKESFPLTVTSAQKNPTAFYLCASSTGQGSPWPQHFGDGTRLSIL.

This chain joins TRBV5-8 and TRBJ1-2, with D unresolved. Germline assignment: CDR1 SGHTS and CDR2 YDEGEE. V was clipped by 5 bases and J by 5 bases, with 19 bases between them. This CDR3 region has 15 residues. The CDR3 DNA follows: TGTGCCAGCAGTAAGGAGGGAGGAAGGGTTTATGGCTACACCTTC. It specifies CASSKEGGRVYGYTF.

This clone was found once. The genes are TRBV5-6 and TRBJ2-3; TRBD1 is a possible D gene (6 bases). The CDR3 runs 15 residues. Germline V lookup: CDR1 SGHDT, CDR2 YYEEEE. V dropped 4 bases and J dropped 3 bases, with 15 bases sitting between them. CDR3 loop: CASSPTGLETDTQYF. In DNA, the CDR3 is TGTGCCAGCAGCCCGACAGGATTAGAGACAGATACGCAGTATTTT.

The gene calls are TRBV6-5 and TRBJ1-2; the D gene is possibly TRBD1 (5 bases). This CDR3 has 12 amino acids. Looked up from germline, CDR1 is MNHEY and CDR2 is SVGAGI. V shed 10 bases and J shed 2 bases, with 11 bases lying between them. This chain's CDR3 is CAMEPGNYGYTF. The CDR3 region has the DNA TGTGCCATGGAACCAGGGAACTATGGCTACACCTTC.

The CDR3 coding sequence is TGTGCCAGCTCACCGTCGGCTGAGACCCAGTACTTC. Residues: CASSPSAETQYF. V gene TRBV18 combines with J gene TRBJ2-5; no clear D. CDR1 KGHSH and CDR2 LQKENI come from the germline V gene. The CDR3 is made up of 12 amino acids. V dropped 3 bases and J dropped 5 bases, with 7 bases sitting between them.

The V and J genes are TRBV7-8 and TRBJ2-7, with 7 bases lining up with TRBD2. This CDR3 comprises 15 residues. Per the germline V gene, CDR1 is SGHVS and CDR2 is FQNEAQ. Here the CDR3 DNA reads TGTGCAGGGGCAGGGCCGGCGGGAGCTACCTACGAGCAGTACTTC. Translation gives CAGAGPAGATYEQYF.

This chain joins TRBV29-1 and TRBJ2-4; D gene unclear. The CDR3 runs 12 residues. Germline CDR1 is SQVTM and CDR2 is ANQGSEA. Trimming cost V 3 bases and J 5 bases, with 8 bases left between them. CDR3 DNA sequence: TGCAGCGTTGATTCGGGTGAAAACATTCAGTACTTC. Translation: CSVDSGENIQYF.

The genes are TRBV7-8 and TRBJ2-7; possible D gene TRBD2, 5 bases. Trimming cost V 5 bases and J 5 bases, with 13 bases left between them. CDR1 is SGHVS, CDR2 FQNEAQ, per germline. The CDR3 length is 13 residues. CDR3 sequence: CASSRVANHEQYF. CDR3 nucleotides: TGTGCCAGCAGCCGAGTAGCGAATCACGAGCAGTACTTC.

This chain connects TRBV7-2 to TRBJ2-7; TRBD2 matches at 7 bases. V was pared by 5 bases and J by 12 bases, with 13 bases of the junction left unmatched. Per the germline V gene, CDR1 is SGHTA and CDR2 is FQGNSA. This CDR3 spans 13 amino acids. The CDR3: CASSADPGLPPYF. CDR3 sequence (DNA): TGTGCCAGCAGCGCCGACCCGGGACTACCCCCGTACTTC.

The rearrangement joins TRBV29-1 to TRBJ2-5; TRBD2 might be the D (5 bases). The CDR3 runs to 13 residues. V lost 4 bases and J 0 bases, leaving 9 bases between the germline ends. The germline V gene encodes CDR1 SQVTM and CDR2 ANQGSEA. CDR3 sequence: CSVAGGNQETQYF. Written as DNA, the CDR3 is TGCAGCGTTGCAGGAGGCAACCAAGAGACCCAGTACTTC.

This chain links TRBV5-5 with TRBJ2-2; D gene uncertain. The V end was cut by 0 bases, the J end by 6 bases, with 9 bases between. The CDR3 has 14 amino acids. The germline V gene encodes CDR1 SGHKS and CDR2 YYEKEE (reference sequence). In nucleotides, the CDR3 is TGTGCCAGCAGCTTGGCCTTGGATGCCGGGGAGCTGTTTTTT. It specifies CASSLALDAGELFF.

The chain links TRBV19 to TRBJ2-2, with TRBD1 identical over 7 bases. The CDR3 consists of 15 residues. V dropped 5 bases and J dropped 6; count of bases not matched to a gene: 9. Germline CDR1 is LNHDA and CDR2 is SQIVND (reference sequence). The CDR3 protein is CASSETGPRAGELFF. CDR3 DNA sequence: TGTGCCAGTAGTGAGACAGGGCCCCGTGCCGGGGAGCTGTTTTTT.

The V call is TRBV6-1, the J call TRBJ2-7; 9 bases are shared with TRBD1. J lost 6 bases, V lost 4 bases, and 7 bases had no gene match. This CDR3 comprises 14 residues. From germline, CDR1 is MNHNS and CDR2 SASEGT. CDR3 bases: TGTGCCAGCAGTGTCACCGGGACAGGGTCCGAGCAGTACTTC. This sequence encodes CASSVTGTGSEQYF.

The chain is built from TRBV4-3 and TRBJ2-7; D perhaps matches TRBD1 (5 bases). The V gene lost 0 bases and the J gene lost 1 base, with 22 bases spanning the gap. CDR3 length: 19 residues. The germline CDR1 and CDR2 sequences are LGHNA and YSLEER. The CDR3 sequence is CASSQDPDSSGISSYEQYF. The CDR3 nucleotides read TGCGCCAGCAGCCAAGATCCCGACAGCTCAGGTATCTCATCCTACGAGCAGTACTTC.

The CDR3 sequence is CASSFRGRNTEAFF. As DNA, the CDR3 is TGTGCCAGCAGCTTCAGGGGTAGGAACACTGAAGCTTTCTTT. The chain couples TRBV5-5 to TRBJ1-1; tentative D call: TRBD1 (6 bases). Germline V gives CDR1 SGHKS, CDR2 YYEKEE (reference sequence). The CDR3 covers 14 residues. The V end was cut by 2 bases, the J end by 1 base, with 9 bases between.

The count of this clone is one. The CDR3 is CASTRSGLATYEQYF. The DNA of the CDR3 is TGTGCCAGCACCCGGTCCGGACTGGCGACCTACGAGCAGTACTTC. The chain joins TRBV6-1 to TRBJ2-7; D perhaps matches TRBD2 (5 bases). Germline V CDR1 and CDR2: MNHNS, SASEGT. The V gene lost 7 bases and the J gene lost 2 bases, with 18 bases spanning the gap. The CDR3 has 15 amino acids.

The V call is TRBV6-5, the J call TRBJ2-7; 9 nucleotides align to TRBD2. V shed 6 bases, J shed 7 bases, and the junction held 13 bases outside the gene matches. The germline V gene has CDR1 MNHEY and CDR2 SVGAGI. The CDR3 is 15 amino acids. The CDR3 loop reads CASSQAGGRDWEQYF. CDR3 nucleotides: TGTGCCAGCAGCCAAGCGGGAGGTCGGGATTGGGAGCAGTACTTC.

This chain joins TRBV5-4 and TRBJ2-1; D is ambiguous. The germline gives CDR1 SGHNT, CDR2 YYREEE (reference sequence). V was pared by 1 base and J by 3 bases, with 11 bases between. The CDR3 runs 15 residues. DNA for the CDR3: TGTGCCAGCAGCTTGCGAACATCCCTCTACAATGAGCAGTTCTTC. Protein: CASSLRTSLYNEQFF.